This T cell receptor (beta chain) emerged from a study of cytomegalovirus exposure and HLA in healthy donors. Background on the study: The study placed about 86% of its approximately 400 genotyped donors in the Caucasian-associated ancestry cluster. Study results and limitations: Across HLA loci, a later analysis found differing TCR association rates, with DRB1 most and HLA-C fewest. Reportedly, TCR beta sequences accurately predicted HLA-A and HLA-B alleles in most subjects. In a later analysis, at a false discovery rate of 0.05, roughly 17,000 TCR beta sequences matched HLA alleles.

Germline loops: CDR1 SGHAT, CDR2 FQNNGV. The CDR3 runs 16 residues. The ends were cut back, 1 base at V and 4 bases at J, with 14 bases in the middle. About this clone: Its antigen is currently unknown.

The study ran its PCR with 60 Vbeta and 13 Jbeta primers. Profiling relied on immunoSEQ multiplex PCR, and the TCRdb table lists in-frame clones only, not all of them. The table lists about 170,000 clones, approximately 80% of them singletons. This chain uses TRBV11-2 with TRBJ2-1; weak D call: TRBD2 (5 bases). The source of this sequence is a female donor in good health and CMV-seronegative. Specimen: PBMCs. The CDR3 DNA reads TGTGCCAGCAGCTTAGGTCCAGCGGCACCTTACAATGAGCAGTTCTTC. Translation: CASSLGPAAPYNEQFF. Full variable domain (outside the CDR3, taken from reference TRBV11-2 and TRBJ2-1): EAGVAQSPRYKIIEKRQSVAFWCNPISGHATLYWYQQILGQGPKLLIQFQNNGVVDDSQLPKDRFSAERLKGVDSTLKIQPAKLEDSAVYLCASSLGPAAPYNEQFFGPGTRLTVL.